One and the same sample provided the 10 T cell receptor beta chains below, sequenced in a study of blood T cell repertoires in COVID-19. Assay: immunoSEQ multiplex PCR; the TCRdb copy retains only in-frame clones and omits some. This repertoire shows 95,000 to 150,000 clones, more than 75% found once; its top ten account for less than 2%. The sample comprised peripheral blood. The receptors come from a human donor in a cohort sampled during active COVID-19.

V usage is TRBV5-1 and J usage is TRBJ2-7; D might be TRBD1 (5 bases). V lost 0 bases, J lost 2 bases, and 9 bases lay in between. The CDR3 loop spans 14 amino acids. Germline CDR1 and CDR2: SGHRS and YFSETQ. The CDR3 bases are TGCGCCAGCAGCTTGGACAGGCTGACCTACGAGCAGTACTTC. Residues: CASSLDRLTYEQYF.

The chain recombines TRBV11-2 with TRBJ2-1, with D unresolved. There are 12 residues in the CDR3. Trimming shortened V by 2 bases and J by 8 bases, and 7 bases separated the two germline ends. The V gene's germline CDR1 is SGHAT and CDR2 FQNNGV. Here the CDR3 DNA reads TGTGCCAGCAGCTTATTTCCTTATGAGCAGTTCTTC. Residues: CASSLFPYEQFF.

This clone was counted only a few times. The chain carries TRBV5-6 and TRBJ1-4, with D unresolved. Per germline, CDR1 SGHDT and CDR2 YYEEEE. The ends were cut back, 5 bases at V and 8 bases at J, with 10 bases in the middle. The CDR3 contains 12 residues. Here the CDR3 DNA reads TGTGCCAGCAGGACTTGGTGGGAAAAACTGTTTTTT. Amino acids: CASRTWWEKLFF.

CDR3 DNA: TGTGCCAGCAGTGAAGGGACTAGCGGCCCAGAGACCCAGTACTTC. It specifies CASSEGTSGPETQYF. The chain uses TRBV2 and TRBJ2-5; TRBD2 matches at 10 bases. The V and J ends lost 1 base and 4 bases, in that order; junction bases with no gene match: 3. This CDR3 is built from 15 residues. Germline CDR1 is SNHLY and CDR2 is FYNNEI.

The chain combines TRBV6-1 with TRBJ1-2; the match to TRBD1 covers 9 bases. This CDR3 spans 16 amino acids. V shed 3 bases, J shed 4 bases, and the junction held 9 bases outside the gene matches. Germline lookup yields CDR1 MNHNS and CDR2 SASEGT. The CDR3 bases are TGTGCCAGCAGTGATCGACAGGGGGTGGCTGGCTATGGCTACACCTTC. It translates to CASSDRQGVAGYGYTF.

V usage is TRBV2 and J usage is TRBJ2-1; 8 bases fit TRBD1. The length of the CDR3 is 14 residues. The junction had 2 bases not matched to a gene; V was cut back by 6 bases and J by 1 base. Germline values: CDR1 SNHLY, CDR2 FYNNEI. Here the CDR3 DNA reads TGTGCCAGCAGCCGACAGGGGTCCTACAATGAGCAGTTCTTC. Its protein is CASSRQGSYNEQFF.

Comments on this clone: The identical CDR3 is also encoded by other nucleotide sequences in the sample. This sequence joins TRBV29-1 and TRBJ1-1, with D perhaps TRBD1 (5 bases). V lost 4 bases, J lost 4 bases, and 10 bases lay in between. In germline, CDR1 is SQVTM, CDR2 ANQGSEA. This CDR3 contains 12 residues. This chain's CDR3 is CSVVMGGTEAFF. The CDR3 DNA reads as TGCAGCGTTGTTATGGGGGGCACTGAAGCTTTCTTT.

CDR3 nucleotide sequence: TGCAGTGGGCGGGAGACGAAGACCCAGTACTTC. It yields the protein CSGRETKTQYF. V usage is TRBV20-1 and J usage is TRBJ2-5; TRBD2 agrees at 7 bases. The V gene's germline CDR1 is DFQATT and CDR2 SNEGSKA (reference sequence). After removal of 7 bases from V and 6 bases from J, the junction contained 5 bases not matched to a gene. The CDR3 sequence is 11 residues long.

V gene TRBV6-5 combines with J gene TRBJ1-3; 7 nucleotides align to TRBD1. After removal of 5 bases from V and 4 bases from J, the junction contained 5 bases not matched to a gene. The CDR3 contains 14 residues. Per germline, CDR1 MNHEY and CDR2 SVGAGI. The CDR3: CASSTGVGGNTIYF. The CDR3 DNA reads TGTGCCAGCAGTACAGGGGTTGGCGGAAACACCATATATTTT.

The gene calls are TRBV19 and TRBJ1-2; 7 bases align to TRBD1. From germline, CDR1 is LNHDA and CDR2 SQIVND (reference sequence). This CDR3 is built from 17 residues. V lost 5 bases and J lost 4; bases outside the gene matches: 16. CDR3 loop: CASSSAPGQRLSYGYTF. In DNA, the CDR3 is TGTGCCAGTAGTTCAGCCCCGGGACAGCGGCTTAGCTATGGCTACACCTTC.